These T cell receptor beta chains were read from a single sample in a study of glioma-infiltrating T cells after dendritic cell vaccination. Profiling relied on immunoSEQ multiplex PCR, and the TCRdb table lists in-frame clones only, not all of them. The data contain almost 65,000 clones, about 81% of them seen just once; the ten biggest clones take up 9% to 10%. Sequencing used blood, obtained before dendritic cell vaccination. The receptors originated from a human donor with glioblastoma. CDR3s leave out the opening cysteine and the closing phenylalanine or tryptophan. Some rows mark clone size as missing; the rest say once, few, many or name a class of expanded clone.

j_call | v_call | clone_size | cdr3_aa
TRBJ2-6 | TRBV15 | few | ATSIRGSGANVLT
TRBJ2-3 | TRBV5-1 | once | ASSYGTGLADTQY
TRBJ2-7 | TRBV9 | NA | ASSTQLGGGTYEQY
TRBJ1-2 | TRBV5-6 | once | ASSPTALRFAGYT
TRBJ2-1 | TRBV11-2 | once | ASSLTGPLNEQF
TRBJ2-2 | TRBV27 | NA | ASSSGGTGELF
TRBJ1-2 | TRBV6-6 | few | ASSVIQGAPGYT
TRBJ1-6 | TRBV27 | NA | ASSLLDRGSPLH
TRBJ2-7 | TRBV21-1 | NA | ASSKACPPGTGDEQY
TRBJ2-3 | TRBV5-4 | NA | ASSLAGGESGTQY
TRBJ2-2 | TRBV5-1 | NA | ASSLLWGVNTGELF
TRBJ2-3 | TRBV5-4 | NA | ASSLGLAGGRADTQY
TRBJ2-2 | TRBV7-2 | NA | ASSLVVIQGGELF
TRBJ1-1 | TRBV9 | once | ASSAGQMNTEAF
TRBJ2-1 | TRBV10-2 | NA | ASRGAGGWNEQF
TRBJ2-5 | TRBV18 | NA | ASSPLRTEQETQY
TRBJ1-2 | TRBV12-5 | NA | ARGSYGTANYGYT
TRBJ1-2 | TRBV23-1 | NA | ASSQSAGNYT
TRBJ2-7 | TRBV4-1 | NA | ASSQSTGLEQY
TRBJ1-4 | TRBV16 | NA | ASSQSGQGNEKLF
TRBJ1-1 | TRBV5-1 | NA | ASSYRTGNLNTEAF
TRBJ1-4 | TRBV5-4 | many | ASSFSGLNEKLF
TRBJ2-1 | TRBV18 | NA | ASSPPPSSYNEQF
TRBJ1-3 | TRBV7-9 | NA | ASSLLIADGNGNTIY
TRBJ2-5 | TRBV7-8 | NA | ASSLDDRGAETQY
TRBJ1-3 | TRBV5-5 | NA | ASSTDGGNTIY
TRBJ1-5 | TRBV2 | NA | ASSDRTGDYQPQH
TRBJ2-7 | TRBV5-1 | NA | ASSTASGGAYEQY
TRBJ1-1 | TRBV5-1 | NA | ASSPLGAPTGATEAF
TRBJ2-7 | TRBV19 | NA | ASSTTAYEQY
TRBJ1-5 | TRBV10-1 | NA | ASSGDRNQPQH
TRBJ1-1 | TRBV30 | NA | AWKTVKWTEAF
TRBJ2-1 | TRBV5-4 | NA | ASSTGGVLYNEQF
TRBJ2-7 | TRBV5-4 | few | ASSAGLAYEQY
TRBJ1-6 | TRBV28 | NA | ASRGWDSGSPLH
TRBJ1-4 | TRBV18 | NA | ASSPDRGEEKLF
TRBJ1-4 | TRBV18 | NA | ASSPLQTGSEKLF
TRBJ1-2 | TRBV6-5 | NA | ASSPGDPGHYGYT
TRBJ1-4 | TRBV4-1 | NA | ASSGPGRTNEKLF
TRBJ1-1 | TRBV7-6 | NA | ASSWTGGDTEAF
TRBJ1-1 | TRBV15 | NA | ATTQGVGNEAF
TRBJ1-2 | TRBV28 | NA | ASSQFDRADDGYT
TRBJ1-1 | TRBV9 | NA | ASSVWDRGSEAF
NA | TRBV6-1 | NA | ASSDLDVRAVDEQY
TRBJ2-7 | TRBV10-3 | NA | AISESWGAYEQY
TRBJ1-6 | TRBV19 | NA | ASSISGQSHSPLH
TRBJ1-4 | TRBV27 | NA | ASSHRGDTNEKLF
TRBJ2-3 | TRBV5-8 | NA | ASSQGTGTATDTQY
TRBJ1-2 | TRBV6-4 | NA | ASSVGQGARYGYT
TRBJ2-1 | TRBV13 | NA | ASGYNEQF
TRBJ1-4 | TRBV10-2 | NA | ASSLQLYNEKLF
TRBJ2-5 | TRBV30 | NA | AWGRGGFAETQY
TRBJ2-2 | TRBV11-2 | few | ASRKLRGRTSGELF
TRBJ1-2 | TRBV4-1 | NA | ASSRPIRGGEGYT
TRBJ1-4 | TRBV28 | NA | ASSGTGGGTNEKLF
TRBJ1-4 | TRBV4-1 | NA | ASSQQGTGRNEKLF
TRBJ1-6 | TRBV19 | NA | ASSIGGTGHNSPLH